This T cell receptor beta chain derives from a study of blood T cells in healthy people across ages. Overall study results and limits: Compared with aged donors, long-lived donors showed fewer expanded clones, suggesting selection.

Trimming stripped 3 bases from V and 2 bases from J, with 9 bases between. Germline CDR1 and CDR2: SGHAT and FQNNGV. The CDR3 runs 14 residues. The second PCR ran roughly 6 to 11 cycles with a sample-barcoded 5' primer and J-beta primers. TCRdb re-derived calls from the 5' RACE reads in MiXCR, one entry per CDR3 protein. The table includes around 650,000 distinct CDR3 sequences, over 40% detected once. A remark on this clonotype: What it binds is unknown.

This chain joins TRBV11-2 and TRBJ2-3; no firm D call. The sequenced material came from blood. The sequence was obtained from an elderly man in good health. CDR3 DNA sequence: TGTGCCAGCAGCTTGCCTACATTCACAGATACGCAGTATTTT. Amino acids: CASSLPTFTDTQYF.